This T cell receptor (beta chain) was sequenced for a study of cytomegalovirus exposure and HLA in healthy donors. Study findings and constraints: A later analysis linked a missense DCLRE1C variant to TCR beta V- and J-gene trimming. The CMV antigen specificity of a few CMV-associated chains was confirmed through in vitro analysis.

With respect to this clone: Its cognate antigen is unknown.

Germline lookup yields CDR1 SGHRS and CDR2 YFSETQ. The V and J ends lost 9 bases and 1 base respectively, with 16 bases between them. The CDR3 length is 14 residues. The study ran its PCR with 60 Vbeta and 13 Jbeta primers. The repertoire was sequenced with immunoSEQ multiplex PCR; TCRdb's copy has only in-frame clones and lacks some. This table has about 160,000 clones, approximately 80% appearing once. The sequenced sample consisted of PBMCs. This clonotype was sampled from a man aged 25-40 years in good health and CMV-seropositive. The V call is TRBV5-1, the J call TRBJ1-1; D might be TRBD1 (6 bases). The CDR3 DNA reads as TGCGCCACGCGGGGGCAAGGAACGAACACTGAAGCTTTCTTT. It codes for CATRGQGTNTEAFF.